Listed below are T cell receptor beta chains from one sample, sequenced in a study of CD4 T cells in relation to SARS-CoV-2 and coronaviruses. The method was immunoSEQ multiplex PCR; TCRdb's version includes in-frame clones alone and lacks a portion of them. The sample holds around 45,000 clones, approximately 80% seen once. Their antigen targets remain unknown. Sequenced sample: naive CD4+ T cells from PBMCs, cultured in vitro. The receptors were gathered from an adult with COVID-19. Both conserved end residues are part of each CDR3. The order of the fields is clone size, V gene, J gene, D gene, CDR3 protein, CDR3 DNA. The D gene is left open where the match is weak. Only part of the rows carry a size: once, few, many, or a class if the clone is expanded.

clone size: -; V gene: TRBV7-9; J gene: TRBJ2-3; D gene: TRBD2; CDR3 protein: CASSAGTSSDTQYF; CDR3 DNA: TGTGCCAGCAGCGCCGGGACTAGTTCCGATACGCAGTATTTT
clone size: -; V gene: TRBV6-5; J gene: TRBJ1-5; D gene: -; CDR3 protein: CASSYSQGSVLAQHF; CDR3 DNA: TGTGCCAGCAGTTACTCCCAGGGGTCGGTTTTGGCCCAGCATTTT
clone size: -; V gene: TRBV28; J gene: TRBJ1-1; D gene: -; CDR3 protein: CASSLRGMNTEAFF; CDR3 DNA: TGTGCCAGCAGTTTGAGAGGGATGAACACTGAAGCTTTCTTT
clone size: few; V gene: TRBV7-2; J gene: TRBJ2-7; D gene: -; CDR3 protein: CASSLDHSGPSFSF; CDR3 DNA: TGTGCCAGCAGCTTAGATCACAGCGGGCCATCCTTTTCCTTC
clone size: -; V gene: TRBV28; J gene: TRBJ1-2; D gene: TRBD1; CDR3 protein: CASSLMTGGILGYTF; CDR3 DNA: TGTGCCAGCAGTTTAATGACAGGGGGCATCTTGGGCTACACCTTC
clone size: -; V gene: TRBV21-1; J gene: TRBJ1-5; D gene: -; CDR3 protein: CASSKQGQPQHF; CDR3 DNA: TGTGCCAGCAGCAAACAGGGACAGCCCCAGCATTTT
clone size: -; V gene: TRBV11-2; J gene: TRBJ2-3; D gene: TRBD2; CDR3 protein: CASSSGTSGLDTQYF; CDR3 DNA: TGTGCCAGCAGCTCCGGGACTAGCGGGTTGGATACGCAGTATTTT
clone size: -; V gene: TRBV7-6; J gene: TRBJ2-3; D gene: TRBD2; CDR3 protein: CASSSSLAGTTDTQYF; CDR3 DNA: TGTGCCAGCAGCTCCTCATTAGCGGGGACCACAGATACGCAGTATTTT
clone size: once; V gene: TRBV15; J gene: TRBJ2-1; D gene: -; CDR3 protein: CATSRDMVVVYNEQFF; CDR3 DNA: TGTGCCACCAGCAGAGATATGGTCGTGGTTTACAATGAGCAGTTCTTC
clone size: -; V gene: TRBV20-1; J gene: TRBJ2-1; D gene: -; CDR3 protein: CSASEGLETYNEQFF; CDR3 DNA: TGCAGTGCTAGTGAAGGACTTGAAACCTACAATGAGCAGTTCTTC
clone size: -; V gene: TRBV5-1; J gene: TRBJ2-2; D gene: TRBD1; CDR3 protein: CASSPDRASAGELFF; CDR3 DNA: TGCGCCAGCAGCCCGGACAGGGCTAGCGCCGGGGAGCTGTTTTTT
clone size: -; V gene: TRBV5-1; J gene: TRBJ2-5; D gene: -; CDR3 protein: CASSVQGLQETQYF; CDR3 DNA: TGCGCCAGCAGCGTCCAGGGGCTTCAAGAGACCCAGTACTTC
clone size: -; V gene: TRBV14; J gene: TRBJ2-3; D gene: TRBD1; CDR3 protein: CASSLNRGTADTQYF; CDR3 DNA: TGTGCCAGCAGTCTCAACAGGGGAACGGCAGATACGCAGTATTTT
clone size: -; V gene: TRBV3-1/TRBV3-2; J gene: TRBJ1-1; D gene: TRBD1; CDR3 protein: CASRQGVATEAFF; CDR3 DNA: TGTGCCAGCAGACAGGGGGTGGCCACTGAAGCTTTCTTT
clone size: -; V gene: TRBV7-9; J gene: TRBJ2-3; D gene: TRBD1; CDR3 protein: CASSSNSGTGYTDTQYF; CDR3 DNA: TGTGCCAGCAGCTCAAACTCCGGGACAGGGTACACAGATACGCAGTATTTT
clone size: -; V gene: TRBV28; J gene: TRBJ1-5; D gene: -; CDR3 protein: CASSQSQGLVYQPQHF; CDR3 DNA: TGTGCCAGCAGCCAGTCTCAGGGCCTGGTGTATCAGCCCCAGCATTTT
clone size: -; V gene: TRBV14; J gene: TRBJ2-1; D gene: TRBD1; CDR3 protein: CASSSFGQGYNEQFF; CDR3 DNA: TGTGCCAGCAGCTCATTTGGACAGGGCTACAATGAGCAGTTCTTC
clone size: -; V gene: TRBV6-2/TRBV6-3; J gene: TRBJ2-5; D gene: -; CDR3 protein: CASSRGSAETEETQYF; CDR3 DNA: TGTGCCAGCAGTAGGGGAAGCGCGGAGACCGAAGAGACCCAGTACTTC
clone size: -; V gene: TRBV30; J gene: TRBJ2-1; D gene: -; CDR3 protein: CAWSVGIYNEQFF; CDR3 DNA: TGTGCCTGGAGTGTCGGTATCTACAATGAGCAGTTCTTC
clone size: -; V gene: TRBV25-1; J gene: TRBJ2-6; D gene: TRBD1; CDR3 protein: CASSHGDRESPGANVLTF; CDR3 DNA: TGTGCCAGCAGTCATGGGGACAGGGAGTCCCCTGGGGCCAACGTCCTGACTTTC
clone size: few; V gene: TRBV4-1; J gene: TRBJ2-1; D gene: -; CDR3 protein: CASSQAYEQFF; CDR3 DNA: TGCGCCAGCAGCCAAGCGTATGAGCAGTTCTTC
clone size: -; V gene: TRBV7-2; J gene: TRBJ2-2; D gene: TRBD2; CDR3 protein: CASSFTSGINTGELFF; CDR3 DNA: TGTGCCAGCAGCTTTACTAGCGGGATAAACACCGGGGAGCTGTTTTTT
clone size: -; V gene: TRBV9; J gene: TRBJ2-7; D gene: -; CDR3 protein: CASSALGDSNEQYF; CDR3 DNA: TGTGCCAGCAGCGCCCTAGGCGACAGTAACGAGCAGTACTTC
clone size: -; V gene: TRBV6-1; J gene: TRBJ1-5; D gene: -; CDR3 protein: CASSDRRRLSNQPQHF; CDR3 DNA: TGTGCCAGCAGTGATAGGAGAAGGTTGAGCAATCAGCCCCAGCATTTT
clone size: -; V gene: TRBV5-1; J gene: TRBJ2-7; D gene: TRBD2; CDR3 protein: CASSLRTSGSYEQYF; CDR3 DNA: TGCGCCAGCAGTCTGCGGACTAGCGGATCCTACGAGCAGTACTTC
clone size: -; V gene: TRBV27; J gene: TRBJ2-7; D gene: -; CDR3 protein: CASSFGQEQYF; CDR3 DNA: TGTGCCAGCAGTTTCGGACAGGAGCAGTACTTC
clone size: -; V gene: TRBV5-4; J gene: TRBJ2-7; D gene: -; CDR3 protein: CASSHQGFGEQYF; CDR3 DNA: TGTGCCAGCAGTCACCAGGGGTTCGGCGAGCAGTACTTC
clone size: -; V gene: TRBV11-2; J gene: TRBJ2-3; D gene: TRBD2; CDR3 protein: CASSTYSGRRGDTQYF; CDR3 DNA: TGTGCCAGCAGCACCTATAGCGGGAGGCGAGGAGATACGCAGTATTTT
clone size: -; V gene: TRBV27; J gene: TRBJ1-1; D gene: -; CDR3 protein: CASSLSNGGATEAFF; CDR3 DNA: TGTGCCAGCAGTTTATCGAACGGGGGAGCAACTGAAGCTTTCTTT
clone size: few; V gene: TRBV5-4; J gene: TRBJ2-7; D gene: -; CDR3 protein: CASSLDARIGEQYF; CDR3 DNA: TGTGCCAGCAGCTTGGACGCTAGAATAGGGGAGCAGTACTTC
clone size: -; V gene: TRBV15; J gene: TRBJ2-3; D gene: -; CDR3 protein: CATSKRDREQYF; CDR3 DNA: TGTGCCACCAGCAAGAGGGACCGAGAGCAGTATTTT
clone size: -; V gene: TRBV4-1; J gene: TRBJ1-5; D gene: -; CDR3 protein: CASSQSGQPQHF; CDR3 DNA: TGCGCCAGCAGCCAGAGCGGTCAGCCCCAGCATTTT
clone size: -; V gene: TRBV5-8; J gene: TRBJ1-1; D gene: TRBD1; CDR3 protein: CASTFKPGQETSMNTEAFF; CDR3 DNA: TGTGCCAGCACCTTCAAACCGGGACAGGAGACCTCGATGAACACTGAAGCTTTCTTT
clone size: -; V gene: TRBV11-3; J gene: TRBJ2-7; D gene: TRBD2; CDR3 protein: CASSSSTSGSYEQYF; CDR3 DNA: TGTGCCAGCAGCTCAAGTACTAGCGGGAGCTACGAGCAGTACTTC
clone size: -; V gene: TRBV7-9; J gene: TRBJ1-1; D gene: TRBD1; CDR3 protein: CASSFTGGNTEAFF; CDR3 DNA: TGTGCCAGCAGCTTCACAGGGGGGAACACTGAAGCTTTCTTT
clone size: once; V gene: TRBV3-1/TRBV3-2; J gene: TRBJ2-1; D gene: TRBD2; CDR3 protein: CASSQIAGGEQFF; CDR3 DNA: TGTGCCAGCAGCCAAATAGCGGGGGGGGAGCAGTTCTTC
clone size: -; V gene: TRBV5-1; J gene: TRBJ2-7; D gene: -; CDR3 protein: CASSLEFGSLYEQYF; CDR3 DNA: TGCGCCAGCAGCTTGGAGTTCGGGAGCCTCTACGAGCAGTACTTC
clone size: once; V gene: TRBV7-8; J gene: TRBJ2-7; D gene: TRBD2; CDR3 protein: CASSLVGTSGSRLEYF; CDR3 DNA: TGTGCCAGCAGCTTAGTGGGGACTAGCGGGAGCCGGTTGGAGTACTTC